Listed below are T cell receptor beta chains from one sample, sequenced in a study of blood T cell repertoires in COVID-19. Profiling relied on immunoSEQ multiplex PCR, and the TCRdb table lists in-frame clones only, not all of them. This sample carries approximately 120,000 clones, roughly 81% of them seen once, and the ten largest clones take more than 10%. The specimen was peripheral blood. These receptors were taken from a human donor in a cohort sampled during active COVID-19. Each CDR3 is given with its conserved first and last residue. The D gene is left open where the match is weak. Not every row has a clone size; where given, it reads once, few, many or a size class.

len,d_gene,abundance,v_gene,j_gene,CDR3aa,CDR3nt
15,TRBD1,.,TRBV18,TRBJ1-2,CASSPGQGWGDGYTF,TGTGCCAGCTCACCGGGACAGGGATGGGGCGATGGCTACACCTTC
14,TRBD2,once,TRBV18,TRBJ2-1,CASSPGLAENEQFF,TGTGCCAGCTCACCGGGACTAGCGGAAAATGAGCAGTTCTTC
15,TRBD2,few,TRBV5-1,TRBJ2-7,CASSLGLAGTREQYF,TGCGCCAGCAGCTTGGGGCTAGCGGGGACGCGCGAGCAGTACTTC
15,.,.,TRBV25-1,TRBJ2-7,CASLRWYTSSYEQYF,TGTGCCAGCTTGAGATGGTACACTAGCTCCTACGAGCAGTACTTC
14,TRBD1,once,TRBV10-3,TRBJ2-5,CAISERQGQETQYF,TGTGCCATCAGTGAGCGACAGGGGCAAGAGACCCAGTACTTC
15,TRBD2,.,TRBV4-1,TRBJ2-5,CASSHRSRGEETQYF,TGCGCCAGCAGCCACCGCTCTCGGGGGGAAGAGACCCAGTACTTC
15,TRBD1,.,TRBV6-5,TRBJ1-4,CASSYTTGGSEKLFF,TGTGCCAGCAGTTACACGACAGGGGGTAGCGAAAAACTGTTTTTT
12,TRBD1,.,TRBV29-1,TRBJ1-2,CSGSDRDSGYTF,TGCAGCGGTTCTGACAGGGATAGTGGCTACACCTTC
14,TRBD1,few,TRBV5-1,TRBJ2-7,CASSSLQGTHEQYF,TGCGCCAGCAGCTCTTTACAGGGGACCCACGAGCAGTACTTC
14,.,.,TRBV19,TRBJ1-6,CASSPDSRNSPLHF,TGTGCCAGTAGTCCGGACAGTCGTAATTCACCCCTCCACTTT
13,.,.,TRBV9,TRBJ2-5,CASSGPGHSTQYF,TGTGCCAGCAGCGGTCCGGGACATAGCACCCAGTACTTC
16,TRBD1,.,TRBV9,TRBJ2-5,CASSARDRDFKETQYF,TGTGCCAGCAGCGCCCGGGACAGGGATTTTAAAGAGACCCAGTACTTC